This is a list of T cell receptor beta chains from one sample in a study of Tregs in tolerant kidney transplant recipients. The assay was immunoSEQ multiplex PCR, and TCRdb's table has in-frame clones only and misses some. The data contain approximately 90,000 clones, approximately 94% of them singletons. Material: CD4+ T cells from blood (PBMCs), obtained 12 months after the transplant. The receptors derive from a human patient who received a combined kidney and bone marrow transplant. Some T cells may be transferred from the graft donor. CDR3s include the opening cysteine and the closing phenylalanine or tryptophan. D genes are given only for firm matches. Clone size is shown for a subset of rows, as once, few, many or a class of expanded clone.

TRBV25-1	18	TRBJ2-7	TRBD1	NA	TGTGCCAGCAGTGAACCGGTGATGGGCCAGGGGGCCTCCTACGAGCAGTACTTC	CASSEPVMGQGASYEQYF
TRBV7-2	15	TRBJ1-4	NA	NA	TGTGCCAGCAGCGGACAGTGGGCAACTAATGAAAAACTGTTTTTT	CASSGQWATNEKLFF
TRBV7-2	14	TRBJ1-1	TRBD1	NA	TGTGCCAGCAGTTCCGAGGGGGCTGGGACTGAAGCTTTCTTT	CASSSEGAGTEAFF
TRBV15	15	TRBJ2-1	TRBD2	once	TGTGCCACCAGCAGAGGGCTAGCGGACTACAATGAGCAGTTCTTC	CATSRGLADYNEQFF
TRBV5-1	15	TRBJ1-1	TRBD1	once	TGCGCCAGTGGAAACAGGGGGCAGGGGGGCACTGAAGCTTTCTTT	CASGNRGQGGTEAFF
TRBV5-4	12	TRBJ2-1	NA	NA	TGTGCCAGCAGCTCACTAGAAAATGAGCAGTTCTTC	CASSSLENEQFF
TRBV28	15	TRBJ1-2	NA	NA	TGTGCCAGCAGGATCAAGACAGGATCGAACTATGGCTACACCTTC	CASRIKTGSNYGYTF
TRBV6-4	14	TRBJ1-2	NA	NA	TGTGCCAGCAGTAGGACAGTTGCTGGCTATGGCTACACCTTC	CASSRTVAGYGYTF
TRBV5-1	22	TRBJ2-2	TRBD1	NA	TGCGCCAGCAGCTTCCCCTTTTCTGCCGGGACAGGTCTTGGTTGGGCCGCCGGGGAGCTGTTTTTT	CASSFPFSAGTGLGWAAGELFF
TRBV6-1	12	TRBJ1-2	TRBD1	once	TGTGCCAGCAGCGGGACAGCGTATGGCTACACCTTC	CASSGTAYGYTF
TRBV4-1	18	TRBJ1-5	TRBD1	NA	TGCGCCAGCAGCCAAGAGGGGCAGGGGGCAAGTAGTCATCAGCCCCAGCATTTT	CASSQEGQGASSHQPQHF
TRBV9	17	TRBJ1-1	NA	NA	TGTGCCAGCAGCGTAGGGCGAGGGAGATCAATGAACACTGAAGCTTTCTTT	CASSVGRGRSMNTEAFF
TRBV4-1	17	TRBJ1-5	TRBD1	NA	TGCGCCAGCAGCCAAGAGCACAGGGGTTATAGCAATCAGCCCCAGCATTTT	CASSQEHRGYSNQPQHF
TRBV11-2	12	TRBJ2-7	NA	NA	TGTGCCAGCAGTCTCCAGGGGTGGGAGCAGTACTTC	CASSLQGWEQYF
TRBV15	14	TRBJ1-1	NA	NA	TGTGCCACCAGCAGAGGATCAGGGCGCACTGAAGCTTTCTTT	CATSRGSGRTEAFF
TRBV18	14	TRBJ1-1	NA	once	TGTGCCAGCTCACCATCGCCGGCGGACACTGAAGCTTTCTTT	CASSPSPADTEAFF
TRBV27	16	TRBJ2-7	TRBD2	once	TGTGCCAGCAGTCCCTACCCACTAGCGTTTGTATCCGAGCAGTACTTC	CASSPYPLAFVSEQYF
TRBV11-1	16	TRBJ2-1	TRBD2	NA	TGTGCCAGCAGCTTAGCCCTCGGCGGGAGGGGCAATGAGCAGTTCTTC	CASSLALGGRGNEQFF
TRBV18	15	TRBJ1-5	NA	NA	TGTGCCAGCTCACTAAGCGGAGAGACCCATCAGCCCCAGCATTTT	CASSLSGETHQPQHF
TRBV6-1	17	TRBJ1-1	NA	NA	TGTGCCAGCAGTGAAGCGGGTTTTACAGAGATGAACACTGAAGCTTTCTTT	CASSEAGFTEMNTEAFF
TRBV2	14	TRBJ2-5	TRBD1	NA	TGTGCCAGCAGACTGACAGGGGGCGGTAAGACCCAGTACTTC	CASRLTGGGKTQYF
TRBV4-3	13	TRBJ2-1	TRBD2	NA	TGCGCCAGCAGCCGTTGGCGGGGGAATGAGCAGTTCTTC	CASSRWRGNEQFF
TRBV11-3	15	TRBJ2-7	TRBD2	NA	TGTGCCAGCAGCTTAGTCTCTAGCGGTTCCTACGAGCAGTACTTC	CASSLVSSGSYEQYF
TRBV7-2	14	TRBJ2-5	NA	NA	TGTGCCAGCAGCTTAGCGCTGAGACTAGAGACCCAGTACTTC	CASSLALRLETQYF
TRBV7-2	13	TRBJ2-3	TRBD2	NA	TGTGCCAGCAGGTCCCGGGGGGGCGGTACGCAGTATTTT	CASRSRGGGTQYF
TRBV9	13	TRBJ2-5	NA	NA	TGTGCCAGCAGCGCCCGCACTAAAGAGACCCAGTACTTC	CASSARTKETQYF
TRBV7-2	17	TRBJ2-6	TRBD1	NA	TGTGCCAGCAGCATTCAAACAGGGGATGCTGGGGCCAACGTCCTGACTTTC	CASSIQTGDAGANVLTF
TRBV6-6	15	TRBJ2-7	NA	NA	TGTGCCAGCAGTTACTCGCAGGGGATTGCCTACGAGCAGTACTTC	CASSYSQGIAYEQYF
TRBV15	14	TRBJ2-7	TRBD1	NA	TGTGCCACCAGCCCACAGGGGGCCATTTACGAGCAGTACTTC	CATSPQGAIYEQYF
TRBV4-3	18	TRBJ1-4	TRBD1	NA	TGCGCCAGCAGCCACGACTGGACAGGGGGCTCTCCTAATGAAAAACTGTTTTTT	CASSHDWTGGSPNEKLFF
TRBV27	17	TRBJ2-3	TRBD2	NA	TGTGCCAGCAGTTTGGGTAGCGGGAGACTATTCACAGATACGCAGTATTTT	CASSLGSGRLFTDTQYF
TRBV18	19	TRBJ2-6	TRBD1	NA	TGTGCCAGCTCTCCAAACCCGGGACAGTGGAGCTCTGGGGCCAACGTCCTGACTTTC	CASSPNPGQWSSGANVLTF
TRBV2	13	TRBJ2-7	NA	NA	TGTGCCGGAGCGGTCGGACAAGGGGGCGAGCAGTACTTC	CAGAVGQGGEQYF
TRBV29-1	13	TRBJ2-2	TRBD2	NA	TGCACCGTCAAGCGGGAGGTTACCGGGGAGCTGTTTTTT	CTVKREVTGELFF
TRBV15	17	TRBJ2-3	NA	NA	TGTGCCACCAGCAGAGTTGGACACTTAGCTAGCACAGATACGCAGTATTTT	CATSRVGHLASTDTQYF
TRBV7-9	14	TRBJ2-5	NA	NA	TGTGCCAGCAGGGAATGGGACTCCCAAGAGACCCAGTACTTC	CASREWDSQETQYF
TRBV5-1	14	TRBJ1-2	NA	NA	TGCGCCAGCAGTATCGCAGGCCGAGACTATGGCTACACCTTC	CASSIAGRDYGYTF
TRBV6-1	16	TRBJ2-2	TRBD1	NA	TGTGCCAGCAGTGAGACGGGACAGGGGACTGCCGGGGAGCTGTTTTTT	CASSETGQGTAGELFF
TRBV5-4	14	TRBJ2-1	NA	NA	TGTGCCAGCAGCTTGCGGAGGTCCTACAATGAGCAGTTCTTC	CASSLRRSYNEQFF
TRBV6-5	14	TRBJ2-7	NA	few	TGTGCCAGCAGTTACTGGGGCCCCTCCTACGAGCAGTACTTC	CASSYWGPSYEQYF
TRBV5-6	13	TRBJ2-7	TRBD2	NA	TGTGCCAGCAGCACAGGGACTAGCGTCGAGCAGTACTTC	CASSTGTSVEQYF
TRBV7-6	15	TRBJ2-1	NA	NA	TGTGCCAGCAGCTTAGCGCCAGGGTCCTACAATGAGCAGTTCTTC	CASSLAPGSYNEQFF
TRBV6-4	16	TRBJ2-2	TRBD2	NA	TGTGCCAGCAGTATGTTTGGACTAGCGGCCACCGGGGAGCTGTTTTTT	CASSMFGLAATGELFF
TRBV6-5	14	TRBJ2-1	NA	NA	TGTGCCAGCAGTTATGGGGGGAAGTACAATGAGCAGTTCTTC	CASSYGGKYNEQFF
TRBV5-4	14	TRBJ1-6	TRBD1	NA	TGTGCCAGCAGCCAAGGACAGGGCCATTCACCCCTCCACTTT	CASSQGQGHSPLHF
TRBV7-2	17	TRBJ2-2	TRBD2	NA	TGTGCCAGCAGCTTAGTCGCGGGGGGCCGGAACACCGGGGAGCTGTTTTTT	CASSLVAGGRNTGELFF
TRBV5-1	13	TRBJ2-5	TRBD1	NA	TGCGCCAGCAGCCCGGGACAGCAAGAGACCCAGTACTTC	CASSPGQQETQYF
TRBV14	16	TRBJ1-6	TRBD1	NA	TGTGCCAGCAGCCCCCGGGACAGGGTTTATAATTCACCCCTCCACTTT	CASSPRDRVYNSPLHF
TRBV5-1	14	TRBJ2-7	NA	NA	TGCGCCAGCAGCTTGACAGCACCATCCTACGAGCAGTACTTC	CASSLTAPSYEQYF
TRBV7-2	15	TRBJ2-7	TRBD2	NA	TGTGCCAGCAGCCCCCGACTAGCGGGGGGGTGCGAGCAGTACTTC	CASSPRLAGGCEQYF
TRBV28	14	TRBJ2-7	TRBD1	NA	TGTGCCAGCAGTTATCCGGGACAGGGTGTTGAGCAGTACTTC	CASSYPGQGVEQYF
TRBV7-3	13	TRBJ1-4	NA	NA	TGTGCCAGCAGCTTGGAGCGGGGTGAAAAACTGTTTTTT	CASSLERGEKLFF
TRBV11-3	14	TRBJ1-1	TRBD1	once	TGTGCCAGCAGCCTTCGGGACAGGGGGCGAATAGCTTTCTTT	CASSLRDRGRIAFF
TRBV9	16	TRBJ2-2	NA	NA	TGTGCCAGCAGCACCCGGGGGAGTGGAAACACCGGGGAGCTGTTTTTT	CASSTRGSGNTGELFF
TRBV5-4	18	TRBJ1-1	NA	NA	TGTGCCAGCAGCTTTGGCCCTTTTGGGGGGGCATTGAACACTGAAGCTTTCTTT	CASSFGPFGGALNTEAFF